The 30 T cell receptor beta chains reported below all come from one sample, sequenced in a study of siplizumab effects on memory and regulatory T cells. The data were produced by immunoSEQ multiplex PCR, yet TCRdb's version contains in-frame clones alone and is incomplete. Among 100,000 or so clones listed, roughly 93% were seen once. Input material: non-Treg CD4+ T cells sorted from blood. The source is a human donor in good health.

The chain carries TRBV29-1 and TRBJ2-7; the match to TRBD1 covers 9 bases. This CDR3 contains 14 residues. V lost 6 bases to trimming and J lost 1 base; unmatched junction nucleotides: 7. Germline loops: CDR1 SQVTM, CDR2 ANQGSEA. CDR3 sequence (DNA): TGCAGCGTCGGTGCCGGGACAGGGTCCTACGAGCAGTACTTC. Protein: CSVGAGTGSYEQYF.

The chain links TRBV5-1 to TRBJ2-7; D is unclear. The CDR3 sequence is 13 residues long. V was cut by 4 bases and J by 2 bases, with 10 bases left in between. Per the germline V gene, CDR1 is SGHRS and CDR2 is YFSETQ. The CDR3 bases are TGCGCCAGCAGCCCTGATTTACCCTACGAGCAGTACTTC. It is translated as CASSPDLPYEQYF.

The chain has TRBV5-1 and TRBJ1-6; D is perhaps TRBD1 (6 bases). Trimming removed 4 bases from V and 7 bases from J, with 18 bases in between. From germline, CDR1 is SGHRS and CDR2 YFSETQ. The CDR3 is made up of 16 amino acids. The CDR3: CASSPTPGQQNSPLHF. DNA of the CDR3: TGCGCCAGCAGCCCAACACCGGGACAACAAAATTCACCCCTCCACTTT. Combining the CDR3 with reference TRBV5-1 and TRBJ1-6 gives the whole variable domain KAGVTQTPRYLIKTRGQQVTLSCSPISGHRSVSWYQQTPGQGLQFLFEYFSETQRNKGNFPGRFSGRQFSNSRSEMNVSTLELGDSALYLCASSPTPGQQNSPLHFGNGTRLTVT.

This rearrangement joins TRBV5-1 to TRBJ1-5, with 7 bases matching TRBD1. The V gene's germline CDR1 is SGHRS and CDR2 YFSETQ. The ends lost 4 bases at V and 0 bases at J; junction bases unmatched: 7. This CDR3 region has 16 residues. The chain's CDR3 is CASSLGGTDSNQPQHF. CDR3 coding DNA: TGCGCCAGCAGCCTCGGGGGGACAGATAGCAATCAGCCCCAGCATTTT.

The rearrangement links TRBV14 to TRBJ2-5, with D possibly being TRBD1 (5 bases). There are 12 residues in the CDR3. Germline V gene sequence: CDR1 SGHDN, CDR2 FVKESK. Between the trimmed V and J ends, which lost 5 bases and 5 bases, there was a span of 9 bases. CDR3 sequence reads: CASSSQGETQYF. The CDR3, as DNA: TGTGCCAGCAGCTCCCAGGGTGAGACCCAGTACTTC.

The genes are TRBV6-6 and TRBJ1-3, with TRBD1 matching 7 bases. Trimming took 6 bases from V and 1 from J; bases not matched to a gene: 3. This CDR3 has 14 residues. Germline V gene data show CDR1 as MNHNY and CDR2 as SVGAGI (reference sequence). CDR3 sequence (DNA): TGTGCCAGCAGCCGACAGGGTTCTGGAAACACCATATATTTT. Protein sequence: CASSRQGSGNTIYF.

The chain links TRBV6-1 to TRBJ1-6; no clear D. The CDR3 loop spans 14 amino acids. Trimming took 6 bases from V and 10 from J, leaving 16 bases between them. The V gene's germline CDR1 is MNHNS and CDR2 SASEGT. The CDR3 coding sequence is TGTGCCAGCAGACGGACCGGCCACGGCTCACCCCTCCACTTT. Protein sequence: CASRRTGHGSPLHF.

The CDR3 region is CAWNKGRQETQYF. CDR3 in DNA: TGTGCCTGGAATAAGGGGCGGCAAGAGACCCAGTACTTC. This chain links TRBV30 with TRBJ2-5; D is perhaps TRBD1 (5 bases). The CDR3 spans 13 residues. The germline CDR1 and CDR2 sequences are GTSNPN and SVGIG (reference sequence). With 4 bases removed from V and 2 bases from J, the gap between germline ends came to 11 bases.

The V gene is TRBV6-5, the J gene TRBJ2-7; D not certain. The CDR3 runs 11 residues. Germline loops: CDR1 MNHEY, CDR2 SVGAGI. Trimming left V 7 bases short and J 7 bases short, with 11 bases between. CDR3 nucleotides: TGTGCCAGCACCTTATTGTTGGAGCAGTACTTC. Amino acid sequence: CASTLLLEQYF.

This chain connects TRBV7-9 to TRBJ1-1; unclear D gene. The germline V and J ends were trimmed by 0 bases and 12 bases, with 11 bases remaining between them. The V gene's germline CDR1 is SEHNR and CDR2 FQNEAQ (reference sequence). CDR3 length: 12 residues. CDR3 DNA sequence: TGTGCCAGCAGCTTAGCGGATGTTCGTTCTTTCTTT. Its protein is CASSLADVRSFF.

The rearrangement joins TRBV27 to TRBJ2-7; weak D call: TRBD2 (5 bases). The V gene's germline CDR1 is MNHEY and CDR2 SMNVEV (reference sequence). The CDR3 has 15 residues. Trimming left V 1 base short and J 1 base short, with 11 bases between. The CDR3 DNA reads as TGTGCCAGCAGTTTATTCCCAGGAGGTTCCTACGAGCAGTACTTC. Protein: CASSLFPGGSYEQYF.

The gene calls are TRBV7-2 and TRBJ2-3; 9 positions match TRBD2. This CDR3 has 17 residues. Germline lookup yields CDR1 SGHTA and CDR2 FQGNSA. V gave up 5 bases and J gave up 8 bases; unmatched junction bases: 17. CDR3 loop: CASSLESASGALGTQYF. In nucleotides, the CDR3 is TGTGCCAGCAGCCTGGAATCGGCTAGCGGGGCCTTAGGTACGCAGTATTTT.

The chain employs TRBV2 and TRBJ1-6, with 8 bases that match TRBD1. J lost 7 bases, V lost 5 bases, and 4 bases had no gene match. Per the germline V gene, CDR1 is SNHLY and CDR2 is FYNNEI. The CDR3 runs to 14 residues. Here the CDR3 DNA reads TGTGCCAGCAGTCCTTGGGACAGGAATTCACCCCTCCACTTT. It yields the protein CASSPWDRNSPLHF.

In its sample, this clone was seen once. V and J are TRBV6-6 and TRBJ2-5, with 9 nucleotides matching TRBD1. J was trimmed by 3 bases and V by 7 bases; bases with no gene match: 9. The germline V gene has CDR1 MNHNY and CDR2 SVGAGI (reference sequence). The CDR3 contains 15 residues. The CDR3 DNA sequence: TGTGCCAGCATTCGAAACCGGGACAGGGAAGAGACCCAGTACTTC. As protein: CASIRNRDREETQYF.

CDR3 residues: CASTPGTSVSYEQYF. The CDR3 DNA sequence: TGTGCCAGCACCCCCGGGACGTCAGTCTCCTACGAGCAGTACTTC. The rearrangement joins TRBV9 to TRBJ2-7; D is perhaps TRBD1 or TRBD2 (5 bases each). This CDR3 comprises 15 residues. CDR1 SGDLS and CDR2 YYNGEE come from the germline V gene. The ends were cut back, 6 bases at V and 0 bases at J, with 16 bases in the middle.

The rearrangement uses TRBV7-9 and TRBJ2-2; 9 bases are shared with TRBD1. This CDR3 region has 14 residues. V shed 5 bases, J shed 7 bases, and the junction held 5 bases outside the gene matches. CDR1 and CDR2 (germline): SEHNR, FQNEAQ (reference sequence). The CDR3 DNA reads as TGTGCCAGCAGCCAACAGGGGGCCGGCGGGGAGCTGTTTTTT. It specifies CASSQQGAGGELFF.

This chain uses TRBV7-9 with TRBJ2-7, with D unclear. The CDR3 consists of 11 residues. Trimming removed 5 bases at V and 7 bases at J, with 9 bases between. Germline V gene lookup returns CDR1 SEHNR and CDR2 FQNEAQ (reference sequence). The CDR3, as DNA: TGTGCCAGCAGCGAAGTTAAAGAGCAGTACTTC. It is translated as CASSEVKEQYF.

V and J are TRBV18 and TRBJ2-7, with a weak D call TRBD1 (5 bases). Trimming shortened V by 6 bases and J by 2 bases, and 11 bases separated the two germline ends. The CDR3 sequence is 13 residues long. CDR1 is KGHSH, CDR2 LQKENI, per germline. CDR3: CASSLQVTYEQYF. The CDR3 DNA sequence: TGTGCCAGCTCGTTACAGGTAACCTACGAGCAGTACTTC.

The chain employs TRBV30 and TRBJ1-1, with D perhaps matching TRBD1 (5 bases). V was trimmed by 3 bases and J by 3 bases, leaving 17 bases between them. Germline CDR1 GTSNPN, CDR2 SVGIG (reference sequence). This CDR3 spans 15 amino acids. The CDR3 nucleotides are TGTGCCTGGAGGCCCCTCCGGGGGGGATACACTGAAGCTTTCTTT. Its protein product is CAWRPLRGGYTEAFF.

The table lists this clone with a few counts. The rearrangement uses TRBV2 and TRBJ2-1; a possible D gene is TRBD1 (5 bases). From germline, CDR1 is SNHLY and CDR2 FYNNEI. This CDR3 comprises 11 residues. With 8 bases removed from V and 8 bases from J, the gap between germline ends came to 10 bases. This CDR3 is CASGQGYEQFF. In DNA form, the CDR3 reads TGTGCCAGCGGTCAGGGTTATGAGCAGTTCTTC.

The count of this clone is one. The CDR3, as DNA: TGCAGTGCTAGAAGTTGGAACGAGCAGTACTTC. It specifies CSARSWNEQYF. J is TRBJ2-7 and V is TRBV20-1; D is uncertain. V lost 2 bases to trimming and J lost 5 bases, with 7 bases between them. This CDR3 comprises 11 residues. Germline CDR1 and CDR2: DFQATT and SNEGSKA (reference sequence).

The gene calls are TRBV29-1 and TRBJ1-2; D ambiguous. Per the germline V gene, CDR1 is SQVTM and CDR2 is ANQGSEA. Trimming stripped 3 bases from V and 1 base from J, with 9 bases between. The CDR3 is 13 residues long. The CDR3 bases are TGCAGCGTTGATCAGTCAAGTAACTATGGCTACACCTTC. It is translated as CSVDQSSNYGYTF.

This sequence joins TRBV25-1 and TRBJ1-1, with D unclear. This CDR3 is 12 amino acids long. Germline CDR1 and CDR2: MGHDK and SYGVNS. Trimming removed 6 bases at V and 10 bases at J, with 15 bases between. Here the CDR3 reads CASRQSAAGAFF. DNA for the CDR3: TGTGCCAGCAGACAAAGTGCGGCTGGAGCTTTCTTT.

This chain joins TRBV25-1 and TRBJ1-5; TRBD1 is a possible D gene (6 bases). The CDR3 is 15 residues long. Germline CDR1 MGHDK, CDR2 SYGVNS. Trimming took 4 bases from V and 0 from J, leaving 10 bases between them. DNA of the CDR3: TGTGCCAGCAGTGGCAGGGGATTTAGCAATCAGCCCCAGCATTTT. This codes for CASSGRGFSNQPQHF.

The chain couples TRBV5-6 to TRBJ2-5; perhaps D is TRBD1 or TRBD2 (5 bases each). The length of the CDR3 is 13 residues. V was shortened by 5 bases and J by 0 bases, with 8 bases between the two germline ends. Germline CDR1 SGHDT, CDR2 YYEEEE. CDR3 sequence: CASRQEDQETQYF. Here the CDR3 DNA reads TGTGCCAGCAGACAGGAGGACCAAGAGACCCAGTACTTC.

V is TRBV7-3 and J is TRBJ2-6; no firm D call. V lost 5 bases, J lost 4 bases, and 9 bases lay in between. Germline CDR1 SGHTA, CDR2 FQGTGA. The length of the CDR3 is 14 residues. DNA of the CDR3: TGTGCCAGCAGCCCGCCTTCGGGGGCCAACGTCCTGACTTTC. Amino acids: CASSPPSGANVLTF.

The CDR3 region has the DNA TGTGCCAGTAGTATAGATCTTTTTATAGACAGGTCAAGGAATCAGCCCCAGCATTTT. Its protein is CASSIDLFIDRSRNQPQHF. This chain links TRBV19 with TRBJ1-5, with TRBD1 as a possible D gene (6 bases). There are 19 residues in the CDR3. CDR1 LNHDA and CDR2 SQIVND come from the germline V gene (reference sequence). V dropped 0 bases and J dropped 4 bases, with 22 bases sitting between them.

V usage is TRBV4-1 and J usage is TRBJ2-1; D possibly uses TRBD1 or TRBD2 (6 bases each). The CDR3 is 15 amino acids. Trimming shortened V by 1 base and J by 2 bases, and 9 bases separated the two germline ends. The germline CDR1 and CDR2 sequences are MGHRA and YSYEKL. CDR3 nucleotide sequence: TGCGCCAGCAGCCAAGGGAGGGGGGCCTACAATGAGCAGTTCTTC. Amino acid sequence: CASSQGRGAYNEQFF.

The chain uses TRBV6-5 and TRBJ2-1; D may match TRBD1 or TRBD2 (6 bases each). Trimming stripped 7 bases from V and 8 bases from J, with 15 bases between. This CDR3 comprises 13 residues. Germline CDR1 is MNHEY and CDR2 is SVGAGI. The CDR3, as DNA: TGTGCCAGCAAGGTGGGGGGCAGGTATGAGCAGTTCTTC. Translation gives CASKVGGRYEQFF.

J is TRBJ1-1 and V is TRBV27, with D possibly being TRBD1 (6 bases). The germline V gene encodes CDR1 MNHEY and CDR2 SMNVEV (reference sequence). The germline V and J ends were trimmed by 5 bases and 2 bases, with 12 bases remaining between them. This CDR3 has 14 amino acids. The chain's CDR3 is CASSRGQLNTEAFF. The CDR3 bases are TGTGCCAGCAGTCGCGGACAGCTCAACACTGAAGCTTTCTTT.